These 32 T cell receptor beta chains came from one sample sequenced in a study of blood T cell repertoires in COVID-19. Profiling relied on immunoSEQ multiplex PCR, and the TCRdb table lists in-frame clones only, not all of them. The sample shows about 63,000 clones, around 76% of them seen only once. The specimen sequenced was peripheral blood. These receptors originate from a woman older than 75 with acute or convalescent COVID-19.

This clone has only one observation. This chain connects TRBV27 to TRBJ2-1; TRBD1 agrees at 12 bases. CDR1 MNHEY and CDR2 SMNVEV come from the germline V gene (reference sequence). The CDR3 is made up of 17 amino acids. The ends lost 5 bases at V and 7 bases at J; junction bases unmatched: 12. In DNA, the CDR3 is TGTGCCAGCAGTCCGCAACGGGACAGGGGGCGTGTAAATGAGCAGTTCTTC. Its protein is CASSPQRDRGRVNEQFF.

As to this clone: The sample contains more than one DNA sequence encoding this CDR3. This chain links TRBV6-2 or TRBV6-3 with TRBJ1-1; possible D gene TRBD1, 6 bases. There are 11 residues in the CDR3. The V gene's germline CDR1 is MNHEY and CDR2 SVGEGT. V lost 5 bases, J lost 5 bases, and 6 bases lay in between. In DNA form, the CDR3 reads TGTGCCAGCAGTCAGGGGACTGAAGCTTTCTTT. This codes for CASSQGTEAFF.

The chain recombines TRBV28 with TRBJ2-7; 12 bases agree with TRBD1. J was trimmed by 6 bases and V by 4 bases; bases with no gene match: 7. The germline V gene has CDR1 MDHEN and CDR2 SYDVKM. CDR3 length: 15 amino acids. The CDR3 region is CASSSSGTGGGEQYF. The CDR3 DNA reads TGTGCCAGCAGTTCCTCGGGGACAGGGGGCGGCGAGCAGTACTTC.

CDR3 loop: CASSYSPGTYEKLFF. The CDR3 nucleotides read TGTGCCAGCAGTTACTCTCCCGGGACATATGAAAAACTGTTTTTT. V gene TRBV6-5 combines with J gene TRBJ1-4, with TRBD1 as a possible D gene (6 bases). The CDR3 is made up of 15 amino acids. The V end was cut by 0 bases, the J end by 6 bases, with 11 bases between. Germline CDR1 reads MNHEY; CDR2 reads SVGAGI.

The CDR3 is CASSRLGSSYNEQFF. DNA for the CDR3: TGTGCCAGTAGTCGGCTGGGGAGCTCCTACAATGAGCAGTTCTTC. J is TRBJ2-1 and V is TRBV19; D might be TRBD2 (5 bases). The CDR3 contains 15 residues. The V end was cut by 5 bases, the J end by 0 bases, with 11 bases between. Germline-derived CDR1 and CDR2 are LNHDA and SQIVND (reference sequence).

The sample holds a few counts of this clone. DNA for the CDR3: TGTGCCAGCAGAGCCGCCGGGAGCAGCAATCAGCCCCAGCATTTT. It specifies CASRAAGSSNQPQHF. This sequence joins TRBV2 and TRBJ1-5; no reliable D call. This CDR3 has 15 amino acids. CDR1 is SNHLY and CDR2 is FYNNEI in the germline V gene. The V end was cut by 6 bases, the J end by 1 base, with 13 bases between.

The gene calls are TRBV7-2 and TRBJ1-2; 9 positions match TRBD1. The germline V gene has CDR1 SGHTA and CDR2 FQGNSA. CDR3 length: 16 amino acids. The V segment lost 5 bases and the J segment 4 bases; nucleotides outside the gene matches: 11. CDR3: CASSPNWTGVFYGYTF. DNA for the CDR3: TGTGCCAGCAGCCCTAACTGGACAGGGGTTTTCTATGGCTACACCTTC.

The chain carries TRBV11-2 and TRBJ1-3; 10 nucleotides match TRBD1. Looked up from germline, CDR1 is SGHAT and CDR2 is FQNNGV. Germline trimming cut 8 bases from V and 6 bases from J; bases unmatched to any gene: 13. The CDR3 length is 16 residues. The DNA of the CDR3 is TGTGCCAGCGGGAAACCACTTGGGACAGGGGTAAACACCATATATTTT. Its translation: CASGKPLGTGVNTIYF.

The J gene is TRBJ2-1, the V gene TRBV19; 7 nucleotides align to TRBD2. V trimming: 6 bases; J trimming: 13 bases; junction bases outside the gene matches: 9. This CDR3 has 12 amino acids. The germline V gene has CDR1 LNHDA and CDR2 SQIVND (reference sequence). In nucleotides, the CDR3 is TGTGCCAGTAGGACCGGGGGAGGGCCACAGTTCTTC. Protein sequence: CASRTGGGPQFF.

There are a few counts of this clone. The chain employs TRBV7-2 and TRBJ1-1, with 9 bases that match TRBD1. This CDR3 region has 15 residues. Per the germline V gene, CDR1 is SGHTA and CDR2 is FQGNSA. V lost 5 bases, J lost 11 bases, and 15 bases stayed unmatched. In DNA form, the CDR3 reads TGTGCCAGCAGCCTCCAGGGGGGGACAGGGCGATTGGCTTTCTTT. Amino acids: CASSLQGGTGRLAFF.

The chain combines TRBV29-1 with TRBJ2-1; 7 nucleotides match TRBD2. This CDR3 is built from 15 residues. V dropped 8 bases and J dropped 0; count of bases not matched to a gene: 10. Looked up from germline, CDR1 is SQVTM and CDR2 is ANQGSEA. The CDR3, as DNA: TGCAGCTCCCGGGGGGAGCGGGTCTCCTACAATGAGCAGTTCTTC. Its translation is CSSRGERVSYNEQFF.

The chain uses TRBV19 and TRBJ1-6, with 10 bases matching TRBD1. This CDR3 region has 16 residues. Germline-derived CDR1 and CDR2 are LNHDA and SQIVND (reference sequence). V lost 5 bases to trimming and J lost 5 bases; unmatched junction nucleotides: 6. CDR3 sequence: CASSPGQGVNNSPLHF. CDR3 in DNA: TGTGCCAGTAGTCCAGGACAGGGGGTAAATAATTCACCCCTCCACTTT.

The V call is TRBV29-1, the J call TRBJ1-1; 7 positions match TRBD1. CDR3 size: 12 residues. V trimming: 0 bases; J trimming: 9 bases; junction bases outside the gene matches: 4. Germline CDR1 and CDR2: SQVTM and ANQGSEA. DNA for the CDR3: TGCAGCGTTGAAGATCAGACAGGGAAAGCTTTCTTT. Encoded protein: CSVEDQTGKAFF.

The CDR3 here is CASSPLIGRGLNTEAFF. In nucleotides, the CDR3 is TGTGCCAGCAGCCCTTTGATTGGCAGGGGACTGAACACTGAAGCTTTCTTT. The genes are TRBV28 and TRBJ1-1; possibly TRBD1 for D (6 bases). The germline V and J ends were trimmed by 6 bases and 0 bases, with 20 bases remaining between them. Germline V gives CDR1 MDHEN, CDR2 SYDVKM. There are 17 residues in the CDR3.

The chain carries TRBV10-3 and TRBJ1-4; D not certain. Trimming removed 4 bases at V and 4 bases at J, with 19 bases between. The CDR3 is 17 amino acids. Germline CDR1 is ENHRY and CDR2 is SYGVKD. This CDR3 is CAISAELVGPSNEKLFF. CDR3 bases: TGTGCCATCAGTGCTGAACTCGTGGGCCCGAGTAATGAAAAACTGTTTTTT.

The V call is TRBV28, the J call TRBJ2-5; D is ambiguous. Trimming took 4 bases from V and 1 from J, leaving 10 bases between them. Per germline, CDR1 MDHEN and CDR2 SYDVKM. The CDR3 runs to 14 residues. The CDR3 protein is CASSSRVSQETQYF. CDR3 bases: TGTGCCAGCAGTTCCCGTGTGAGCCAAGAGACCCAGTACTTC.

CDR3 DNA sequence: TGTGCCAGCAGCCTGGGGAACGGGGGATCACCCCTCCACTTT. It encodes CASSLGNGGSPLHF. The V and J genes are TRBV27 and TRBJ1-6; possible D gene TRBD1, 5 bases. This CDR3 is 14 amino acids long. With 6 bases removed from V and 10 bases from J, the gap between germline ends came to 16 bases. Germline CDR1 reads MNHEY; CDR2 reads SMNVEV (reference sequence).

This clone was counted once. The genes are TRBV30 and TRBJ2-7, with 10 bases aligning to TRBD2. Germline assignment: CDR1 GTSNPN and CDR2 SVGIG (reference sequence). The CDR3 extends over 14 amino acids. The V segment lost 3 bases and the J segment 4 bases; nucleotides outside the gene matches: 6. CDR3 region: CAWREAGGLYEQYF. The CDR3 coding sequence is TGTGCCTGGAGAGAAGCGGGGGGGCTTTACGAGCAGTACTTC.

V gene TRBV19 combines with J gene TRBJ2-5; 9 bases line up with TRBD1. Germline trimming cut 8 bases from V and 2 bases from J; bases unmatched to any gene: 12. Germline CDR1 is LNHDA and CDR2 is SQIVND (reference sequence). CDR3 length: 16 amino acids. CDR3 region: CASSAWGQGWQETQYF. CDR3 bases: TGTGCCAGTTCCGCCTGGGGACAGGGTTGGCAAGAGACCCAGTACTTC.

The chain couples TRBV7-3 to TRBJ2-2, with 14 bases identical to TRBD2. J was trimmed by 11 bases and V by 4 bases; bases with no gene match: 3. Germline values: CDR1 SGHTA, CDR2 FQGTGA. The CDR3 totals 14 residues. The CDR3 spells CASSSGTSGSELFF. CDR3 DNA: TGTGCCAGCAGCTCCGGGACTAGCGGGAGTGAGCTGTTTTTT.

The gene calls are TRBV5-1 and TRBJ2-1, with TRBD2 identical over 10 bases. J lost 4 bases, V lost 2 bases, and 3 bases had no gene match. There are 15 residues in the CDR3. Germline CDR1 and CDR2: SGHRS and YFSETQ. The CDR3: CASSLIAGGYNEQFF. The CDR3 nucleotides read TGCGCCAGCAGCTTAATAGCGGGAGGTTACAATGAGCAGTTCTTC.

This clone has only a few counts. The V gene is TRBV5-1, the J gene TRBJ2-2; unclear D gene. The CDR3 sequence is 13 residues long. CDR1 is SGHRS and CDR2 is YFSETQ in the germline V gene. Trimming took 2 bases from V and 4 from J, leaving 6 bases between them. Here the CDR3 reads CASSFDFTGELFF. CDR3 nucleotide sequence: TGCGCCAGCAGCTTCGACTTCACCGGGGAGCTGTTTTTT.

This chain connects TRBV14 to TRBJ2-7; tentatively, D is TRBD1 (5 bases). Per the germline V gene, CDR1 is SGHDN and CDR2 is FVKESK. Trimming cost V 6 bases and J 6 bases, with 15 bases left between them. The CDR3 totals 13 residues. CDR3 residues: CASSPRQFSEQYF. The CDR3 DNA is TGTGCCAGCAGTCCCCGACAGTTCTCCGAGCAGTACTTC. The full variable domain, completed using reference TRBV14 and TRBJ2-7, is EAGVTQFPSHSVIEKGQTVTLRCDPISGHDNLYWYRRVMGKEIKFLLHFVKESKQDESGMPNNRFLAERTGGTYSTLKVQPAELEDSGVYFCASSPRQFSEQYFGPGTRLTVT.

This clone was counted only a few times. The chain couples TRBV11-2 to TRBJ1-2, with 11 bases that match TRBD1. J gave up 5 bases and V 1 base, and 12 bases lay outside the gene matches. The CDR3 covers 18 residues. Germline lookup yields CDR1 SGHAT and CDR2 FQNNGV. CDR3: CASSLAPGTGGREYGYTF. In nucleotides, the CDR3 is TGTGCCAGCAGCTTAGCACCCGGGACAGGGGGGAGAGAGTATGGCTACACCTTC.

This clone appeared a few times. V is TRBV7-9 and J is TRBJ1-2; 7 nucleotides align to TRBD1. The CDR3 is 15 amino acids. Losses at the gene ends were 4 bases for V and 3 bases for J; bases not matched to a gene: 8. The germline CDR1 and CDR2 sequences are SEHNR and FQNEAQ (reference sequence). CDR3 nucleotide sequence: TGTGCCAGCAGCTCCCTCCGGGACAGTGACTATGGCTACACCTTC. Translation gives CASSSLRDSDYGYTF.

The genes are TRBV18 and TRBJ2-1, with 11 nucleotides matching TRBD2. Trimming cost V 3 bases and J 2 bases; bases outside gene matches: 3. CDR3 length equals 16 residues. The germline CDR1 and CDR2 sequences are KGHSH and LQKENI. Written as DNA, the CDR3 is TGTGCCAGCTCACCGAAGACTAGCGGGACCTACAATGAGCAGTTCTTC. This encodes CASSPKTSGTYNEQFF.

The V gene is TRBV28, the J gene TRBJ1-4; D call uncertain. The germline V gene encodes CDR1 MDHEN and CDR2 SYDVKM. CDR3 length equals 12 residues. Between the trimmed V and J ends, which lost 6 bases and 7 bases, there was a span of 9 bases. CDR3 in DNA: TGTGCCAGCAGCTCTCTTATTGAAAAACTGTTTTTT. Protein sequence: CASSSLIEKLFF.

The chain has TRBV7-2 and TRBJ2-5, with D possibly being TRBD2 (6 bases). The germline V gene encodes CDR1 SGHTA and CDR2 FQGNSA. The CDR3 runs to 16 residues. V was cut by 5 bases and J by 1 base, with 17 bases left in between. The CDR3 loop is CASSLGRGGAQETQYF. CDR3 coding DNA: TGTGCCAGCAGCCTGGGGCGGGGTGGAGCCCAAGAGACCCAGTACTTC.

The gene calls are TRBV25-1 and TRBJ2-1, with D maybe TRBD2 (5 bases). Germline V lookup: CDR1 MGHDK, CDR2 SYGVNS. This CDR3 spans 16 amino acids. Trimming left V 1 base short and J 2 bases short, with 12 bases between. In nucleotides, the CDR3 is TGTGCCAGCAGTGAATTGGATAGCGTGCCCTACAATGAGCAGTTCTTC. Translated, it gives CASSELDSVPYNEQFF.

V is TRBV2 and J is TRBJ1-6; possible D gene TRBD1, 6 bases. Germline CDR1 and CDR2: SNHLY and FYNNEI. This CDR3 contains 16 residues. With 6 bases removed from V and 10 bases from J, the gap between germline ends came to 22 bases. The CDR3 is CASSGSIGGRVSPLHF. The CDR3 coding sequence is TGTGCCAGCAGCGGGAGTATAGGGGGGAGGGTCTCACCCCTCCACTTT. Drawing the rest from reference TRBV2 and TRBJ1-6, the complete variable domain is EPEVTQTPSHQVTQMGQEVILRCVPISNHLYFYWYRQILGQKVEFLVSFYNNEISEKSEIFDDQFSVERPDGSNFTLKIRSTKLEDSAMYFCASSGSIGGRVSPLHFGNGTRLTVT.

This chain links TRBV29-1 with TRBJ2-7; 7 bases are a match to TRBD1. The CDR3 has 12 amino acids. With V trimmed by 4 bases and J by 4 bases, 4 bases remained unmatched. Germline V gene lookup returns CDR1 SQVTM and CDR2 ANQGSEA. CDR3: CSVAAGGYEQYF. In DNA, the CDR3 is TGCAGCGTTGCGGCAGGGGGATACGAGCAGTACTTC.

The CDR3 loop reads CASSSAGTLGSDTQYF. CDR3 bases: TGTGCCAGCAGCTCTGCCGGGACTTTAGGGTCAGATACGCAGTATTTT. The genes are TRBV28 and TRBJ2-3; a possible D gene is TRBD2 (6 bases). The germline V gene has CDR1 MDHEN and CDR2 SYDVKM. Deletions cut 6 bases from V and 4 bases from J, with 20 bases between. This CDR3 comprises 16 residues. Combining the CDR3 with reference TRBV28 and TRBJ2-3 gives the whole variable domain DVKVTQSSRYLVKRTGEKVFLECVQDMDHENMFWYRQDPGLGLRLIYFSYDVKMKEKGDIPEGYSVSREKKERFSLILESASTNQTSMYLCASSSAGTLGSDTQYFGPGTRLTVL.